Below, one T cell receptor beta chain is given with its context. The entry originates in a study of T cell changes during pregnancy in multiple sclerosis. Clones were read by immunoSEQ multiplex PCR, and TCRdb kept only the in-frame ones, dropping some. The top ten hold approximately 2.5% of the sample, which has about 85,000 clones, more than 85% seen once. Germline CDR1 and CDR2: SGDLS and YYNGEE. This CDR3 has 13 amino acids. Trimming stripped 2 bases from V and 5 bases from J, with 10 bases between. The receptor was derived from a female donor with multiple sclerosis, enrolled in a pregnancy study. The source material was peripheral blood, sampled in the first trimester of pregnancy. The rearrangement links TRBV9 to TRBJ2-5, with D tentatively TRBD1 (5 bases). The CDR3 DNA is TGTGCCAGCAGCGTCCAGGGTCGTGAGACCCAGTACTTC. This sequence encodes CASSVQGRETQYF.